This TCR beta chain was obtained from a study of cytomegalovirus exposure and HLA in healthy donors. Across the whole study: Prior work identified 120 million or so unique TCR beta sequences in about 179 million T cells. Study-wide results and caveats: Presence/absence analyses treated sequencing depth as roughly uniform across donors. Beyond CMV serostatus, there was no information to go on about immune exposure.

To note about this clone: Its matching antigen is unknown.

With 3 bases clipped from V and 8 bases from J, the junction kept 4 bases outside the gene matches. CDR1 KGHSH and CDR2 LQKENI come from the germline V gene. There are 13 residues in the CDR3. This PCR relied on a set of 60 Vbeta primers and 13 Jbeta primers. Method: immunoSEQ multiplex PCR; TCRdb's copy keeps in-frame clones and lacks some. Its clone listing holds around 120,000 clones. The material sequenced was PBMCs. The chain uses TRBV18 and TRBJ1-5, with TRBD1 matching over 7 bases. The receptor was isolated from a man between 18 and 35 years old in good health and CMV-seronegative. The CDR3 loop reads CASSPGRGEPQHF. The CDR3 nucleotides read TGTGCCAGCTCACCCGGCAGGGGGGAGCCCCAGCATTTT.